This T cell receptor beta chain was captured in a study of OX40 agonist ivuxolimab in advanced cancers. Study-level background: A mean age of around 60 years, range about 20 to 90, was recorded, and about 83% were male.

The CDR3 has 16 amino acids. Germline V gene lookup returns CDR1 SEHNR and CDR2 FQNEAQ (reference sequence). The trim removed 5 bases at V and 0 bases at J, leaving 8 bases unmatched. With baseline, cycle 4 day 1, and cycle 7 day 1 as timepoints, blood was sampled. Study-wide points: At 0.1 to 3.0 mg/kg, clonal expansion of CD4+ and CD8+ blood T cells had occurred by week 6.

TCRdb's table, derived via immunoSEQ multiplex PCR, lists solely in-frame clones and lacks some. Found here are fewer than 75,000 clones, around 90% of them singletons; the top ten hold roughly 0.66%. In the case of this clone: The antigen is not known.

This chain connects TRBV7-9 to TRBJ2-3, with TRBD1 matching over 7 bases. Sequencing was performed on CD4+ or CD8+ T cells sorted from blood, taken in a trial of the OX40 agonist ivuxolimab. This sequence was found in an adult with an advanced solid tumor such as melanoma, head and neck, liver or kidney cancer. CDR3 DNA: TGTGCCAGCAGCCTAGGGACAGTCGCTAGCACAGATACGCAGTATTTT. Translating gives CASSLGTVASTDTQYF.